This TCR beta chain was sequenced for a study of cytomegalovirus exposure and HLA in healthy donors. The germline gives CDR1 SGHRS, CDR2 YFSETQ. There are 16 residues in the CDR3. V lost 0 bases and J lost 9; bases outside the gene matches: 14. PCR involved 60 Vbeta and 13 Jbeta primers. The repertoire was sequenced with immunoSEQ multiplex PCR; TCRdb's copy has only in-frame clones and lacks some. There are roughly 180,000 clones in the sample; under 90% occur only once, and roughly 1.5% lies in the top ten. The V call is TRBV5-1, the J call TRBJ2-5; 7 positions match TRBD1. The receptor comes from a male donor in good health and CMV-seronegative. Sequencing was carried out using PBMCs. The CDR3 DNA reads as TGCGCCAGCAGCTTGGAGGTGACAGGGACCCTCGGGGCCCAGTACTTC. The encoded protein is CASSLEVTGTLGAQYF.